This T cell receptor (beta chain) was sequenced during a study of tumor-infiltrating lymphocytes in primary liver carcinoma. The overall study: With diameters of about 4.2 to 10 cm, tumors were stage T1-T3 N0M0.

Findings of the study overall: The study found only about 7.5-25% of top clones in all five tumor regions.

Each 20-30 mg portion of unsorted bulk tissue served as the source for co-extraction of RNA and DNA. Chronic HBV infection affected patients, none of whom had received treatment. Each individual tumor supplied samples from five separate regions. Germline-derived CDR1 and CDR2 are SNHLY and FYNNEI. The CDR3 consists of 15 residues. Germline trimming cut 10 bases from V and 10 bases from J; bases unmatched to any gene: 19. This clonotype was seen only a few times. Its antigen is still unknown. Constant-region priming of around 500 ng total RNA yielded TCR beta cDNA. TCR beta libraries came from three nested multiplex PCR rounds using slightly modified ARM-PCR. Amplification in the first two PCR rounds was performed using TRBV1-TRBV30 forward primers and a C-beta reverse primer for around 11 cycles each. TCRdb called the multiplex PCR reads again in MiXCR, with one record for every CDR3 protein. The sample carries more than 95,000 distinct CDR3 sequences, 55% to 75% recorded once.

Sequenced input: liver tumor tissue from sampling region 3. Subset reported: tumor region T3, left-lateral pole. The receptor comes from a woman in her sixties or seventies with primary liver carcinoma and hepatitis B virus infection. The V and J genes are TRBV2 and TRBJ2-7, with TRBD2 identical over 10 bases. This CDR3 is CAIRSRLAGVGDQYF. The CDR3 nucleotides are TGTGCCATCAGATCGAGGCTAGCGGGAGTAGGCGATCAGTACTTC. The full variable domain, rest sourced from reference TRBV2 and TRBJ2-7, is EPEVTQTPSHQVTQMGQEVILRCVPISNHLYFYWYRQILGQKVEFLVSFYNNEISEKSEIFDDQFSVERPDGSNFTLKIRSTKLEDSAMYFCAIRSRLAGVGDQYFGPGTRLTVT.